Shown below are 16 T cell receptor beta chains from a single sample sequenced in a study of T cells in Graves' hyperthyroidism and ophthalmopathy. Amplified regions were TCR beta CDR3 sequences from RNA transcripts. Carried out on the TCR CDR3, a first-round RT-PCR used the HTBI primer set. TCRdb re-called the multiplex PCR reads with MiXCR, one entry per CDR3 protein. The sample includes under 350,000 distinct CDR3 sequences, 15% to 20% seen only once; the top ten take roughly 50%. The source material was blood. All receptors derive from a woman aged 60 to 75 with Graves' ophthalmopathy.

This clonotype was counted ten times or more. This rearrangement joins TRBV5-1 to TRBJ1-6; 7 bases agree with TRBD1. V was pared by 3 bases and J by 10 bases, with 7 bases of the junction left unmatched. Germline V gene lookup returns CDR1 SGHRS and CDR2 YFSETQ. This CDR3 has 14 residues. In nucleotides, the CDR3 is TGCGCCAGCAGCTCCGGGACAGCAAGGTCACCCCTCCACTTT. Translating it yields CASSSGTARSPLHF.

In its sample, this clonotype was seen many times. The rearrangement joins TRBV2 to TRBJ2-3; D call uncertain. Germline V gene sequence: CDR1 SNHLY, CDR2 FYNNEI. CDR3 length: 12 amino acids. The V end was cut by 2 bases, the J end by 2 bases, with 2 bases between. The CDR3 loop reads CASSEFTDTQYF. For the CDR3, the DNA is TGTGCCAGCAGTGAATTCACAGATACGCAGTATTTT.

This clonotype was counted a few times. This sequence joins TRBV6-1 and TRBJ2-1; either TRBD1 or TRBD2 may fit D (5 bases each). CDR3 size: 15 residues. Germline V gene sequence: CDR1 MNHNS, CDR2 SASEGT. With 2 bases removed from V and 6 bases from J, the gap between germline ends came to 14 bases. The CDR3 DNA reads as TGTGCCAGCAGTGAAATTCCGGGGCAGATCAATGAGCAGTTCTTC. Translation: CASSEIPGQINEQFF.

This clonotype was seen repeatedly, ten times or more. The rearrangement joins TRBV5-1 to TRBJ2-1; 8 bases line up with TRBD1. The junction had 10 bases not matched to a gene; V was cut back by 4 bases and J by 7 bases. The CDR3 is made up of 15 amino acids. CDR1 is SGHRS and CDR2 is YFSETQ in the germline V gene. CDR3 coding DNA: TGCGCCAGCAGCACCGGGACAGGTCTGGGGAATGAGCAGTTCTTC. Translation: CASSTGTGLGNEQFF.

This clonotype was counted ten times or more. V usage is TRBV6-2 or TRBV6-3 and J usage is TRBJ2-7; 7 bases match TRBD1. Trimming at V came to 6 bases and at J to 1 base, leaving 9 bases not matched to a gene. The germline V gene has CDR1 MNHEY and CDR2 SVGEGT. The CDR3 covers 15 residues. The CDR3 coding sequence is TGTGCCAGCAGGCGGACAGGTCGGGGATCCTACGAGCAGTACTTC. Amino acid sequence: CASRRTGRGSYEQYF.

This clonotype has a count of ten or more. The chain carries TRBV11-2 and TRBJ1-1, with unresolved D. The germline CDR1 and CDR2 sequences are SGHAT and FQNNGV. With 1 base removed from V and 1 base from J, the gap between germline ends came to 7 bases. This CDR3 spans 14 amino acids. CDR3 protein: CASSLGAENTEAFF. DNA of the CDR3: TGTGCCAGCAGCTTAGGGGCGGAGAACACTGAAGCTTTCTTT.

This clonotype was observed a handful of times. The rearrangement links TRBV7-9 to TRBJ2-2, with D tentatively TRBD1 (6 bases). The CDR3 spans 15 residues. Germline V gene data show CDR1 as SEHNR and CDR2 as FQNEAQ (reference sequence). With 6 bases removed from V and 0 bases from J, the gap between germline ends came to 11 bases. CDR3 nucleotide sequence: TGTGCCAGCAGGCCACAGGGATCGAACACCGGGGAGCTGTTTTTT. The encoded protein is CASRPQGSNTGELFF.

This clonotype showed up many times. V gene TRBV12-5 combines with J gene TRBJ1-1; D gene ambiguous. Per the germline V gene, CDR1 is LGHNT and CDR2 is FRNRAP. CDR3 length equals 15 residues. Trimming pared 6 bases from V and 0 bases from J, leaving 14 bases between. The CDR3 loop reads CASGKNDGMNTEAFF. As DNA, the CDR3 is TGTGCTAGTGGAAAAAACGACGGTATGAACACTGAAGCTTTCTTT.

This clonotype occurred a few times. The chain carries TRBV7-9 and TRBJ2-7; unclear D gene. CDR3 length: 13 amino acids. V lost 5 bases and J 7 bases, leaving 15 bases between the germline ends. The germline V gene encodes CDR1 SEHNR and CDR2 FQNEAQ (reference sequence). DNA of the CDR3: TGTGCCAGCAGCACCCCGGCAGGCTGGGAGCAGTACTTC. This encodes CASSTPAGWEQYF.

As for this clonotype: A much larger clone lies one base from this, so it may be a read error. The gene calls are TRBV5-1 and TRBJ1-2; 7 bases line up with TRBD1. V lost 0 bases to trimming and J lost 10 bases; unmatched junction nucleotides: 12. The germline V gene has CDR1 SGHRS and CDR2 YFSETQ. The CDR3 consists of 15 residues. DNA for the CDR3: TGCGCCAGCAGCTTGGAGTTGGCTACAGGGGCTGTCTACACCTTC. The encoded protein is CASSLELATGAVYTF. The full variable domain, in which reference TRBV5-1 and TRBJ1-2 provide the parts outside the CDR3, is KAGVTQTPRYLIKTRGQQVTLSCSPISGHRSVSWYQQTPGQGLQFLFEYFSETQRNKGNFPGRFSGRQFSNSRSEMNVSTLELGDSALYLCASSLELATGAVYTFGSGTRLTVV.

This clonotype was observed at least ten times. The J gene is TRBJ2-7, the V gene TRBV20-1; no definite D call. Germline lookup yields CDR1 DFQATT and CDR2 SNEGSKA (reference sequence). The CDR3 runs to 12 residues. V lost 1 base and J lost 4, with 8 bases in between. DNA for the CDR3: TGCAGTGCTAGAGTTCAGGCGTACGAGCAGTACTTC. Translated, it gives CSARVQAYEQYF.

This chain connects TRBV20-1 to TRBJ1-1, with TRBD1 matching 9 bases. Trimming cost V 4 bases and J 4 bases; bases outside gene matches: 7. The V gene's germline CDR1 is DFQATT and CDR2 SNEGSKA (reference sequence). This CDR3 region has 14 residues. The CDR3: CSATDRGMVTEAFF. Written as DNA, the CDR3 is TGCAGTGCTACGGACAGGGGAATGGTCACTGAAGCTTTCTTT.

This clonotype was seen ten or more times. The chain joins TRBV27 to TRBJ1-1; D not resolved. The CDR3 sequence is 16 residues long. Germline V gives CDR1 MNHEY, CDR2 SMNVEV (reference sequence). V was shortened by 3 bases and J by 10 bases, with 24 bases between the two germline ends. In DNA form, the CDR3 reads TGTGCCAGCAGTTTTGGGGTGACAAACTCCCTCCGGACAGCTTTCTTT. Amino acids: CASSFGVTNSLRTAFF.

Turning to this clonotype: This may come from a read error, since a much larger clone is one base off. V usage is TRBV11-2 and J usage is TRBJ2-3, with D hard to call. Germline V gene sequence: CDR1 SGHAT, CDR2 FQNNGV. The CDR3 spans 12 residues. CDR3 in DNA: TGTGCCAGCAACCCGGACGTAGATATGCAGTATTTT. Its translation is CASNPDVDMQYF.

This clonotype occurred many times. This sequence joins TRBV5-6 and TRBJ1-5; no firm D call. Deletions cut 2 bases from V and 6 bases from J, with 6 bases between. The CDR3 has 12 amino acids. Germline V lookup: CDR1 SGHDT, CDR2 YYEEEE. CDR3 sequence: CASSFYGQPQHF. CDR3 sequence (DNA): TGTGCCAGCAGCTTTTATGGTCAGCCCCAGCATTTT.

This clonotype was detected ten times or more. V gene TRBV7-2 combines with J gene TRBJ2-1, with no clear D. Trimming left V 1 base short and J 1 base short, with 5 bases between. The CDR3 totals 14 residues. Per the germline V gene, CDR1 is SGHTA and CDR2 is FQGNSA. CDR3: CASSLDKSYNEQFF. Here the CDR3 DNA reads TGTGCCAGCAGCTTAGACAAGTCCTACAATGAGCAGTTCTTC.